Each of the 25 T cell receptor beta chains below was sequenced from the same sample in a study of T cell responses to AZD1222 COVID-19 vaccine. Measured with immunoSEQ multiplex PCR; TCRdb has only the in-frame clones, and not every one. The table lists 110,000 to 150,000 clones, approximately 86% of them singletons. The sample in question was peripheral blood, obtained on day 0 of AZD1222 vaccination. The receptors here all came from an adult in good health.

This clone was counted once. The V gene is TRBV7-2, the J gene TRBJ2-3, with 10 nucleotides matching TRBD2. V shed 5 bases and J 6 bases; nucleotides not matched to a gene: 11. Germline assignment: CDR1 SGHTA and CDR2 FQGNSA. The CDR3 has 16 amino acids. The CDR3 here is CASSPSRLAGVDTQYF. The CDR3 bases are TGTGCCAGCAGCCCAAGTAGGCTAGCGGGGGTGGATACGCAGTATTTT.

The chain links TRBV19 to TRBJ2-4; the match to TRBD2 covers 8 bases. Per the germline V gene, CDR1 is LNHDA and CDR2 is SQIVND (reference sequence). Trimming cost V 7 bases and J 9 bases; bases outside gene matches: 8. The CDR3 loop spans 13 amino acids. In nucleotides, the CDR3 is TGTGCCAGTACGCGGGGGGCGGGAGGCATTCAGTACTTC. Translated, it gives CASTRGAGGIQYF. Full variable domain (remainder filled in from reference TRBV19 and TRBJ2-4): DGGITQSPKYLFRKEGQNVTLSCEQNLNHDAMYWYRQDPGQGLRLIYYSQIVNDFQKGDIAEGYSVSREKKESFPLTVTSAQKNPTAFYLCASTRGAGGIQYFGAGTRLSVL.

This clone was seen more than once but under ten times. This chain connects TRBV28 to TRBJ2-7; D uncertain. The CDR3 is 13 amino acids. V gave up 7 bases and J gave up 3 bases, with 13 bases separating them. Germline V gene lookup returns CDR1 MDHEN and CDR2 SYDVKM. CDR3 bases: TGTGCCAGCACGGCCCGGATCCACTACGAGCAGTACTTC. It yields the protein CASTARIHYEQYF.

The V gene is TRBV10-2, the J gene TRBJ1-4; D unresolved. V lost 4 bases to trimming and J lost 5 bases, with 14 bases between them. Germline V CDR1 and CDR2: WSHSY, SAAADI. The CDR3 is 15 amino acids. The CDR3 loop is CASSATRRGNEKLFF. For the CDR3, the DNA is TGCGCCAGCAGTGCAACCAGAAGAGGAAATGAAAAACTGTTTTTT.

This chain connects TRBV7-2 to TRBJ2-5; 7 bases line up with TRBD2. This CDR3 contains 15 residues. Trimming took 2 bases from V and 2 from J; bases not matched to a gene: 5. Germline V gene lookup returns CDR1 SGHTA and CDR2 FQGNSA. CDR3 coding DNA: TGTGCCAGCAGCTTATGGGCGGGAGCACAAGAGACCCAGTACTTC. Protein: CASSLWAGAQETQYF.

The chain uses TRBV5-1 and TRBJ2-7, with TRBD2 matching 9 bases. The CDR3 spans 13 residues. J was trimmed by 2 bases and V by 5 bases; bases with no gene match: 2. Germline V gene sequence: CDR1 SGHRS, CDR2 YFSETQ. The CDR3 DNA reads TGCGCCAGCAGGACTAGCGGTACCTACGAGCAGTACTTC. Amino acid sequence: CASRTSGTYEQYF.

The V gene is TRBV7-2, the J gene TRBJ2-3, with unresolved D. The V gene lost 4 bases and the J gene lost 2 bases, with 10 bases spanning the gap. CDR3 size: 14 residues. Germline CDR1 and CDR2: SGHTA and FQGNSA. The chain's CDR3 is CASSSRHATDTQYF. The CDR3 DNA reads as TGTGCCAGCAGCTCCCGTCATGCCACAGATACGCAGTATTTT.

The genes are TRBV30 and TRBJ1-3; D is unresolved. Germline values: CDR1 GTSNPN, CDR2 SVGIG (reference sequence). V was shortened by 4 bases and J by 4 bases, with 14 bases between the two germline ends. This CDR3 comprises 14 residues. CDR3 region: CAWTPGSTGNTIYF. The CDR3 bases are TGTGCCTGGACTCCGGGATCGACAGGAAACACCATATATTTT.

V gene TRBV7-3 combines with J gene TRBJ2-5; no clear D. V shed 5 bases and J shed 5 bases, with 9 bases lying between them. Per the germline V gene, CDR1 is SGHTA and CDR2 is FQGTGA. This CDR3 spans 12 amino acids. The CDR3 loop is CASSLKGETQYF. The CDR3 DNA reads TGTGCCAGCAGCCTTAAGGGCGAGACCCAGTACTTC.

This chain links TRBV7-9 with TRBJ2-3, with 14 nucleotides matching TRBD2. CDR1 and CDR2 (germline): SEHNR, FQNEAQ (reference sequence). The CDR3 runs 19 residues. Germline trimming cut 4 bases from V and 4 bases from J; bases unmatched to any gene: 13. The CDR3 DNA reads as TGTGCCAGCAGCTCCAGTGTCTGGGGACTAGCGGGAGAAGCAGATACGCAGTATTTT. Amino acid sequence: CASSSSVWGLAGEADTQYF.

The chain is built from TRBV9 and TRBJ2-7; a possible D gene is TRBD2 (5 bases). The germline gives CDR1 SGDLS, CDR2 YYNGEE. V was pared by 0 bases and J by 4 bases, with 11 bases between. CDR3 length: 14 amino acids. Here the CDR3 reads CASSVGSEAYEQYF. The CDR3 DNA reads TGTGCCAGCAGCGTAGGATCGGAGGCGTACGAGCAGTACTTC. The full variable domain, completed using reference TRBV9 and TRBJ2-7, is DSGVTQTPKHLITATGQRVTLRCSPRSGDLSVYWYQQSLDQGLQFLIQYYNGEERAKGNILERFSAQQFPDLHSELNLSSLELGDSALYFCASSVGSEAYEQYFGPGTRLTVT.

The chain recombines TRBV29-1 with TRBJ1-2; D is unresolved. CDR3 length: 12 amino acids. CDR1 SQVTM and CDR2 ANQGSEA come from the germline V gene. The V end lost 7 bases, the J end lost 1 base, and 10 bases lay between the germline ends. CDR3 loop: CSAPGGNYGYTF. Here the CDR3 DNA reads TGCAGCGCCCCCGGCGGTAACTATGGCTACACCTTC.

This chain joins TRBV20-1 and TRBJ1-6; 7 positions match TRBD1. CDR3 length: 14 amino acids. CDR1 is DFQATT and CDR2 is SNEGSKA in the germline V gene (reference sequence). J gave up 5 bases and V 4 bases, and 5 bases lay outside the gene matches. The CDR3 spells CSATDRADNSPLHF. Written as DNA, the CDR3 is TGCAGTGCTACTGACAGGGCCGATAATTCACCCCTCCACTTT.

The chain uses TRBV7-9 and TRBJ2-7; no reliable D call. Trimming removed 2 bases at V and 1 base at J, with 9 bases between. This CDR3 comprises 14 residues. Germline CDR1 is SEHNR and CDR2 is FQNEAQ (reference sequence). Here the CDR3 DNA reads TGTGCCAGCAGCTTATTAGGAGCGTCCTACGAGCAGTACTTC. Protein sequence: CASSLLGASYEQYF. The full variable domain, completed using reference TRBV7-9 and TRBJ2-7, is DTGVSQNPRHKITKRGQNVTFRCDPISEHNRLYWYRQTLGQGPEFLTYFQNEAQLEKSRLLSDRFSAERPKGSFSTLEIQRTEQGDSAMYLCASSLLGASYEQYFGPGTRLTVT.

The chain employs TRBV14 and TRBJ2-1, with 8 bases fitting TRBD2. The CDR3 is made up of 15 amino acids. Germline CDR1 reads SGHDN; CDR2 reads FVKESK. V was clipped by 1 base and J by 7 bases; unmatched bases: 6. CDR3 residues: CASSQGVPSGNEQFF. The CDR3 DNA reads TGTGCCAGCAGCCAAGGGGTTCCTAGCGGGAATGAGCAGTTCTTC.

The chain joins TRBV5-4 to TRBJ2-1; TRBD2 aligns across 14 bases. The CDR3 has 20 amino acids. The germline V gene encodes CDR1 SGHNT and CDR2 YYREEE (reference sequence). V lost 0 bases, J lost 1 base, and 9 bases stayed unmatched. In nucleotides, the CDR3 is TGTGCCAGCAGCTTGGGACTAGCGGGAGGGAGTGTCGGGTCCTACAATGAGCAGTTCTTC. Translated: CASSLGLAGGSVGSYNEQFF.

The chain employs TRBV5-8 and TRBJ2-1, with TRBD2 identical over 9 bases. This CDR3 is built from 12 residues. The V and J ends lost 4 bases and 12 bases, in that order; junction bases with no gene match: 5. Germline V lookup: CDR1 SGHTS, CDR2 YDEGEE. The CDR3 loop is CASSIAGVGQFF. CDR3 DNA sequence: TGTGCCAGCAGCATAGCGGGAGTTGGGCAGTTCTTC.

V and J are TRBV28 and TRBJ1-1; possibly TRBD1 for D (6 bases). V was clipped by 5 bases and J by 0 bases, with 16 bases between them. The CDR3 extends over 16 amino acids. Germline V gene data show CDR1 as MDHEN and CDR2 as SYDVKM. This chain's CDR3 is CASSTPKGDMNTEAFF. As DNA, the CDR3 is TGTGCCAGCAGTACCCCGAAGGGGGACATGAACACTGAAGCTTTCTTT.

The chain links TRBV28 to TRBJ2-2; TRBD1 agrees at 8 bases. Germline CDR1 reads MDHEN; CDR2 reads SYDVKM. Germline trimming cut 4 bases from V and 0 bases from J; bases unmatched to any gene: 4. This CDR3 is 16 amino acids long. CDR3 sequence reads: CASSSNRGANTGELFF. DNA of the CDR3: TGTGCCAGCAGTTCGAACAGGGGGGCGAACACCGGGGAGCTGTTTTTT.

This chain links TRBV5-1 with TRBJ2-1, with 14 nucleotides matching TRBD2. V was pared by 4 bases and J by 9 bases, with 3 bases of the junction left unmatched. The CDR3 runs to 14 residues. Germline V gene lookup returns CDR1 SGHRS and CDR2 YFSETQ. CDR3 in DNA: TGCGCCAGCAGCGGGACTAGCGGGAGAAGTGAGCAGTTCTTC. Amino acids: CASSGTSGRSEQFF.

This clone was recorded a few times. The J gene is TRBJ1-2, the V gene TRBV12-3 or TRBV12-4, with D possibly being TRBD1 (6 bases). V gave up 3 bases and J gave up 3 bases, with 8 bases separating them. The CDR3 totals 13 residues. For the CDR3, the DNA is TGTGCCAGCAGTTTTGCAGGGGACTATGGCTACACCTTC. Translating it yields CASSFAGDYGYTF.

V is TRBV5-4 and J is TRBJ2-5, with D unclear. The CDR3 is 14 amino acids. The germline V and J ends were trimmed by 4 bases and 2 bases, with 12 bases remaining between them. The germline gives CDR1 SGHNT, CDR2 YYREEE (reference sequence). The CDR3 sequence: CASSPPSAQETQYF. In nucleotides, the CDR3 is TGTGCCAGCAGCCCTCCCTCGGCACAAGAGACCCAGTACTTC.

This clone was seen just once. The chain couples TRBV7-9 to TRBJ2-7; D is uncertain. The CDR3 has 12 residues. Germline CDR1 SEHNR, CDR2 FQNEAQ (reference sequence). V shed 5 bases and J shed 5 bases, with 10 bases lying between them. DNA for the CDR3: TGTGCCAGCAGCCCGAGTTTGCACGAGCAGTACTTC. Encoded protein: CASSPSLHEQYF.

Many counts were recorded for this clone. This chain connects TRBV14 to TRBJ1-1; 8 bases map to TRBD1. V shed 2 bases and J 5 bases; nucleotides not matched to a gene: 7. Germline CDR1 reads SGHDN; CDR2 reads FVKESK. The CDR3 is made up of 15 amino acids. CDR3 amino acids: CASSQHLTGATEAFF. The CDR3 coding sequence is TGTGCCAGCAGCCAACACTTGACAGGGGCTACTGAAGCTTTCTTT.

The rearrangement uses TRBV4-1 and TRBJ1-2, with D possibly TRBD1 on 6 matching bases. Germline V lookup: CDR1 MGHRA, CDR2 YSYEKL. The CDR3 runs 14 residues. V lost 3 bases and J lost 8, with 16 bases in between. CDR3 in DNA: TGCGCCAGCAGCCATCCCAGAGGGGGAGGAGGCTACACCTTC. Translation: CASSHPRGGGGYTF.